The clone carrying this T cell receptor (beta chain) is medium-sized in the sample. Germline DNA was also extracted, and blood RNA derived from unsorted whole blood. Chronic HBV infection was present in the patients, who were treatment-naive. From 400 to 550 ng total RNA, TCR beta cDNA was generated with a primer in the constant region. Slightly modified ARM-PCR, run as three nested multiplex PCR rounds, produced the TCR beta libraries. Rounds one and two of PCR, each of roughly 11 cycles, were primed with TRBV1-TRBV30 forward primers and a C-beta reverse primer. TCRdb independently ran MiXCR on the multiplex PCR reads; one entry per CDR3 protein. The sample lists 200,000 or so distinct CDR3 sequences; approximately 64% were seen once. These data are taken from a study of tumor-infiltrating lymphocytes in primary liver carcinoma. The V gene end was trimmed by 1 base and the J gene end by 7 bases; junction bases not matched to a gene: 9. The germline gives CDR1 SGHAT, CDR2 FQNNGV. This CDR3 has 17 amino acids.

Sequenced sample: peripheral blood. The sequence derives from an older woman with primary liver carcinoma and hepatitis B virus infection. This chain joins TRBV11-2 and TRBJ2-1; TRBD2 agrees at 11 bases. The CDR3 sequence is CASSLGLVAGGPNEQFF. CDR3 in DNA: TGTGCCAGCAGCTTAGGTCTGGTAGCGGGAGGGCCGAATGAGCAGTTCTTC.